The next 21 T cell receptor beta chains were all read from a single sample in a study of cytomegalovirus exposure and HLA in healthy donors (dated by TCRdb to the late 2010s). The protocol used for the library was the immunoSEQ multiplex PCR assay. For the multiplex PCR, a mixture combining 60 forward primers for TCR Vbeta segments and 13 reverse primers for TCR Jbeta segments was used. TCRdb carries this immuneACCESS record with in-frame sequences only. Its versions omit some clonotypes, under half of them owing to an unresolved V gene in the studies checked, with the rest unexplained. The sample records 150,000 to 200,000 clones, about 64% of which are singletons. The ten largest clones add up to roughly 1.4% of the sample. The sequencing sample was made of PBMCs. The receptors shown here come from a man between 45 and 60 years old in good health and CMV-seronegative.

J is TRBJ2-5 and V is TRBV4-2; TRBD1 matches 9 bases. The CDR3 contains 15 residues. Germline CDR1 is LGHNA and CDR2 is YNFKEQ. V shed 3 bases, J shed 5 bases, and the junction held 7 bases outside the gene matches. CDR3 residues: CASSHDGQGRETQYF. The CDR3 DNA reads as TGTGCCAGCAGCCATGACGGACAGGGGAGGGAGACCCAGTACTTC.

Comments on this clone: One junction end does not reproduce the germline sequence, and a read error may be involved. The chain recombines TRBV6-1 with TRBJ2-6, with 9 positions matching TRBD2. Germline V lookup: CDR1 MNHNS, CDR2 SASEGT. This CDR3 has 18 amino acids. CDR3 sequence reads: CASREGGGGITGANVLTF. The CDR3 coding sequence is TGTGCCAGCAGAGAAGGCGGGGGGGGAATTACTGGGGCCAACGTCCTGACTTTC.

The chain employs TRBV14 and TRBJ1-1, with D perhaps matching TRBD1 (5 bases). CDR3 length: 14 amino acids. Trimming removed 1 base from V and 6 bases from J, with 12 bases in between. The germline gives CDR1 SGHDN, CDR2 FVKESK. CDR3 in DNA: TGTGCCAGCAGCCAAGCTCCGGGGGGGTCTGAAGCTTTCTTT. Translating it yields CASSQAPGGSEAFF.

The V call is TRBV6-1, the J call TRBJ1-3; D remains ambiguous. The germline CDR1 and CDR2 sequences are MNHNS and SASEGT. Trimming removed 4 bases at V and 0 bases at J, with 13 bases between. This CDR3 is 16 amino acids long. The CDR3 DNA follows: TGTGCCAGCAGTGGCCGGGAACTGCGCTCTGGAAACACCATATATTTT. This gives the protein CASSGRELRSGNTIYF.

This chain connects TRBV27 to TRBJ1-2, with a tentative D call TRBD1 (5 bases). This CDR3 spans 17 amino acids. Trimming removed 3 bases at V and 1 base at J, with 18 bases between. Looked up from germline, CDR1 is MNHEY and CDR2 is SMNVEV (reference sequence). The CDR3: CASSLMGGRADNYGYTF. Here the CDR3 DNA reads TGTGCCAGCAGTTTGATGGGGGGGAGGGCGGATAACTATGGCTACACCTTC.

There are a few counts of this clone. The V call is TRBV5-4, the J call TRBJ2-2; TRBD1 agrees at 11 bases. The V and J ends lost 4 bases and 5 bases, in that order; junction bases with no gene match: 4. The CDR3 runs 15 residues. CDR1 and CDR2 from the germline V gene are SGHNT and YYREEE (reference sequence). The CDR3 DNA reads TGTGCCAGCAGCCGCCGGGACAGGGGGACCGGGGAGCTGTTTTTT. This gives the protein CASSRRDRGTGELFF.

This chain links TRBV7-9 with TRBJ1-5; weak D call: TRBD1 (5 bases). CDR3 length: 14 residues. Looked up from germline, CDR1 is SEHNR and CDR2 is FQNEAQ (reference sequence). The germline V and J ends were trimmed by 1 base and 5 bases, with 9 bases remaining between them. The CDR3 nucleotides read TGTGCCAGCAGCTTAGAGGCCAGGGATCAGCCCCAGCATTTT. This codes for CASSLEARDQPQHF.

Regarding this clone: At one end, the junction sequence differs from germline, possibly due to a read error. This chain connects TRBV2 to TRBJ1-5, with TRBD1 as a possible D gene (6 bases). Germline assignment: CDR1 SNHLY and CDR2 FYNNEI. The CDR3 covers 13 residues. This CDR3 is CASKGQLNQPRHF. The CDR3, as DNA: TGTGCCAGCAAAGGACAGTTAAATCAGCCCCGGCATTTT. Filled out from reference TRBV2 and TRBJ1-5, the complete variable domain reads EPEVTQTPSHQVTQMGQEVILRCVPISNHLYFYWYRQILGQKVEFLVSFYNNEISEKSEIFDDQFSVERPDGSNFTLKIRSTKLEDSAMYFCASKGQLNQPRHFGDGTRLSIL.

This chain joins TRBV2 and TRBJ2-2; 7 bases are a match to TRBD1. The germline V gene has CDR1 SNHLY and CDR2 FYNNEI. The junction had 7 bases not matched to a gene; V was cut back by 7 bases and J by 5 bases. This CDR3 has 14 residues. The CDR3, as DNA: TGTGCCAGCACGACAGGGTTGAGGACCGGGGAGCTGTTTTTT. Encoded protein: CASTTGLRTGELFF.

The J gene is TRBJ1-3, the V gene TRBV25-1, with 7 bases lining up with TRBD1. The germline gives CDR1 MGHDK, CDR2 SYGVNS. CDR3 length: 13 amino acids. Germline trimming cut 8 bases from V and 4 bases from J; bases unmatched to any gene: 5. The CDR3: CASGWDSGNTIYF. The CDR3 coding sequence is TGTGCCAGCGGGTGGGACAGCGGAAACACCATATATTTT.

This clone was seen a few times. The V call is TRBV27, the J call TRBJ2-7; TRBD1 agrees at 8 bases. V was clipped by 3 bases and J by 6 bases; unmatched bases: 10. CDR3 length equals 15 residues. Germline V gives CDR1 MNHEY, CDR2 SMNVEV (reference sequence). CDR3 loop: CASSFRAGGRAEQYF. The CDR3 DNA reads as TGTGCCAGCAGTTTTCGGGCAGGGGGCCGAGCCGAGCAGTACTTC.

A word on this clone: Other DNA variants within this sample encode the same CDR3. The genes are TRBV5-1 and TRBJ1-4, with 7 bases lining up with TRBD1. In germline, CDR1 is SGHRS, CDR2 YFSETQ. J lost 5 bases, V lost 4 bases, and 5 bases had no gene match. The CDR3 consists of 14 residues. CDR3 sequence (DNA): TGCGCCAGCAGCCTGGGACAGCCCAATGAAAAACTGTTTTTT. Its protein product is CASSLGQPNEKLFF.

This chain joins TRBV9 and TRBJ2-1; tentative D call: TRBD1 (5 bases). Germline loops: CDR1 SGDLS, CDR2 YYNGEE. The CDR3 loop spans 12 amino acids. Trimming shortened V by 1 base and J by 9 bases, and 8 bases separated the two germline ends. The CDR3 loop is CASSVTGAEQFF. CDR3 coding DNA: TGTGCCAGCAGCGTAACAGGAGCTGAGCAGTTCTTC.

The chain employs TRBV5-1 and TRBJ2-3; maybe TRBD1 (6 bases). V dropped 2 bases and J dropped 1 base, with 11 bases sitting between them. Germline lookup yields CDR1 SGHRS and CDR2 YFSETQ. There are 15 residues in the CDR3. The CDR3 is CASSLAGVRTDTQYF. CDR3 nucleotide sequence: TGCGCCAGCAGCTTAGCAGGGGTCCGCACAGATACGCAGTATTTT.

With respect to this clone: Distinct nucleotide sequences in the sample also encode this CDR3. The V and J genes are TRBV6-1 and TRBJ1-2, with 10 bases matching TRBD1. Per germline, CDR1 MNHNS and CDR2 SASEGT. With 6 bases clipped from V and 5 bases from J, the junction kept 3 bases outside the gene matches. CDR3 length: 13 amino acids. Here the CDR3 reads CASRRQGAYGYTF. Here the CDR3 DNA reads TGTGCCAGCAGACGACAGGGGGCGTATGGCTACACCTTC.

In regard to this clone: This same CDR3 is encoded by further DNA sequences in the sample. The chain joins TRBV7-9 to TRBJ1-1, with D unresolved. The CDR3 runs 13 residues. Looked up from germline, CDR1 is SEHNR and CDR2 is FQNEAQ (reference sequence). Trimming removed 5 bases at V and 2 bases at J, with 9 bases between. The CDR3 reads CASSLRGNTEAFF. The CDR3 DNA reads TGTGCCAGCAGCCTACGCGGTAACACTGAAGCTTTCTTT.

The chain employs TRBV7-7 and TRBJ2-5; 8 nucleotides line up with TRBD2. From germline, CDR1 is SSHAT and CDR2 FNYEAQ (reference sequence). V was pared by 5 bases and J by 5 bases, with 13 bases of the junction left unmatched. There are 16 residues in the CDR3. The CDR3 region is CASSRTGRGADETQYF. The DNA of the CDR3 is TGTGCCAGCAGCCGCACGGGGCGGGGGGCCGATGAGACCCAGTACTTC.

V usage is TRBV9 and J usage is TRBJ1-1; 11 nucleotides agree with TRBD1. The CDR3 has 17 residues. The V and J ends lost 4 bases and 5 bases, in that order; junction bases with no gene match: 13. CDR1 and CDR2 from the germline V gene are SGDLS and YYNGEE. The CDR3 loop is CASSPTGQGAGGTEAFF. Here the CDR3 DNA reads TGTGCCAGCAGCCCAACAGGACAGGGGGCGGGAGGGACTGAAGCTTTCTTT.

The chain is built from TRBV28 and TRBJ2-7; D is possibly TRBD1 (5 bases). The CDR3 runs to 14 residues. V lost 7 bases to trimming and J lost 4 bases, with 17 bases between them. Germline V gene data show CDR1 as MDHEN and CDR2 as SYDVKM. DNA of the CDR3: TGTGCCAGCACCGACCCGGCCCAGGGATACGAGCAGTACTTC. This encodes CASTDPAQGYEQYF.

The chain links TRBV6-5 to TRBJ2-5; maybe TRBD1 (6 bases). Germline assignment: CDR1 MNHEY and CDR2 SVGAGI. Trimming left V 6 bases short and J 4 bases short, with 15 bases between. This CDR3 region has 14 residues. The DNA for the CDR3 is TGTGCCAGCAGACCGACAGGAGTCCGAGAGACCCAGTACTTC. This sequence encodes CASRPTGVRETQYF.

The chain joins TRBV5-1 to TRBJ2-3; 9 bases are a match to TRBD1. Germline V gene data show CDR1 as SGHRS and CDR2 as YFSETQ. The CDR3 runs 16 residues. V shed 0 bases and J 2 bases; nucleotides not matched to a gene: 4. The CDR3 nucleotides are TGCGCCAGCAGCTTGGAAGGACAGGGGATCACAGATACGCAGTATTTT. It codes for CASSLEGQGITDTQYF.